This T cell receptor beta chain was sequenced during a study of OX40 agonist ivuxolimab in advanced cancers. For the study at large: Ivuxolimab is an agonistic anti-OX40 (CD134) antibody, and patients were treated with it. Three partial responders included one hepatocellular carcinoma patient and two cutaneous melanoma patients. Whole-study findings and limits: Blood T cells, both CD4+ and CD8+, expanded clonally by week 6 at 0.1 to 3.0 mg/kg. Several nonresponders also turned out to have low normalized T-cell clonal expansion.

Libraries were prepared by immunoSEQ multiplex PCR; TCRdb keeps only in-frame clonotypes and omits some of them. The sample shows about 73,000 clones, approximately 83% of them seen only once. About this clone: As yet, its antigen is unknown.

Germline V gene sequence: CDR1 MGHDK, CDR2 SYGVNS. V lost 5 bases and J 5 bases, leaving 10 bases between the germline ends. CDR3 size: 13 residues. The chain has TRBV25-1 and TRBJ1-5, with D possibly matching TRBD1 (6 bases). The sample here was CD4+ or CD8+ T cells sorted from blood, taken in a trial of the OX40 agonist ivuxolimab. This sequence was found in an adult with an advanced solid tumor such as melanoma, head and neck, liver or kidney cancer. The CDR3: CASSWGQDQPQHF. The CDR3 DNA follows: TGTGCCAGCAGTTGGGGGCAGGATCAGCCCCAGCATTTT.